The rows below give T cell receptor beta chains drawn from one sample of a study of cytomegalovirus exposure and HLA in healthy donors. Clones were sequenced by immunoSEQ multiplex PCR, and TCRdb holds only the in-frame ones, with some missing. This sample has approximately 280,000 clones, with 80% to 90% found just once. Material for sequencing was PBMCs. Receptors were obtained from a woman under 30 in good health and CMV-seronegative. CDR3s include the opening cysteine and the closing phenylalanine or tryptophan. A D gene is named only where the DNA matches it firmly. Clone size is stated in some rows and not others, as once, few, many or a class when expanded.

CDR3nt	CDR3aa	v_gene	len	j_gene	d_gene	abundance
TGTGCCAGCACGGCCCGACAGGGGGAGGGCTACACCTTC	CASTARQGEGYTF	TRBV25-1	13	TRBJ1-2	TRBD1	few
TGTGCCACCAGCAGAGTAGAGGGCGACTATGGCTACACCTTC	CATSRVEGDYGYTF	TRBV15	14	TRBJ1-2	NA	few
TGTGCCAGCAGCTTAGAGTCAGGGGGCGGGACAGATACGCAGTATTTT	CASSLESGGGTDTQYF	TRBV13	16	TRBJ2-3	TRBD1	NA
TGTGCCAGCAGTCTCGGACAGGCAATCTACGAGCAGTACTTC	CASSLGQAIYEQYF	TRBV27	14	TRBJ2-7	TRBD1	once
TGTGCCAGCAGACGGGTAGGGGGCTTTTACGAGCAGTACTTC	CASRRVGGFYEQYF	TRBV11-2	14	TRBJ2-7	TRBD1	NA
TGTGCCAGCAGTCACAGGGTCAGGGATACGCAGTATTTT	CASSHRVRDTQYF	TRBV6-5	13	TRBJ2-3	NA	NA
TGCGCCAGCAGCTTGGGGACAGCCTTCAATCAGCCCCAGCATTTT	CASSLGTAFNQPQHF	TRBV5-1	15	TRBJ1-5	NA	NA
TGTGCCTGGGGACTAGCGGGAGGGTGGACCTACGAGCAGTACTTC	CAWGLAGGWTYEQYF	TRBV30	15	TRBJ2-7	TRBD2	NA
TGTGCCAGCACCACAGGGGGCTCCTACAATGAGCAGTTCTTC	CASTTGGSYNEQFF	TRBV5-6	14	TRBJ2-1	TRBD1	NA
TGTGCCAGCAGCGCCCAGGGGGTCGGGGAGCTGTTTTTT	CASSAQGVGELFF	TRBV6-4	13	TRBJ2-2	TRBD1	once
TGTGCCAGCAGCCCTGGGGGGAACGAGCAGTACTTC	CASSPGGNEQYF	TRBV7-3	12	TRBJ2-7	NA	NA
TGTGCCAGCAGGACTAGCGGGAGGGGCTACGAGCAGTACTTC	CASRTSGRGYEQYF	TRBV2	14	TRBJ2-7	TRBD2	NA
TGTGCCAGCTCATCTCCGGGGGACCCGATTAACTATGGCTACACCTTC	CASSSPGDPINYGYTF	TRBV18	16	TRBJ1-2	NA	NA
TGTGCCATCAGCGAACAGGGGAGCTCCTACGAGCAGTACTTC	CAISEQGSSYEQYF	TRBV10-3	14	TRBJ2-7	TRBD1	NA
TGTGCCAGCAGCCAAGCCCCGGGAGTAAGGGCTTATGGCCTTGGGGAGCAGTACTTC	CASSQAPGVRAYGLGEQYF	TRBV14	19	TRBJ2-7	NA	once
TGTGCCAGCACCTCCTCGCGGACAGAAGCTTTCTTT	CASTSSRTEAFF	TRBV7-8	12	TRBJ1-1	NA	once
TGCAGCGTTGGAGACTTCTCCTACGAGCAGTACTTC	CSVGDFSYEQYF	TRBV29-1	12	TRBJ2-7	NA	few
TGTGCCAGCAGTTGGGCCCAGAACACTGAAGCTTTCTTT	CASSWAQNTEAFF	TRBV27	13	TRBJ1-1	NA	NA
TGTGCCAGCTTAGATGAGGGGGAATATTTCTACGAGCAGTACTTC	CASLDEGEYFYEQYF	TRBV7-2	15	TRBJ2-7	NA	NA
TGCGCCAGCAGCCGCTCCGGGACTAGTTTCGAGCAGTACTTC	CASSRSGTSFEQYF	TRBV4-1	14	TRBJ2-7	TRBD2	NA
TGTGCCAGCAGGGATCGGGAAGAGACCCAGTACTTC	CASRDREETQYF	TRBV6-5	12	TRBJ2-5	NA	NA
TGTGCCAGCAGCTTATCGGGGGCCGGGGAGCTGTTTTTT	CASSLSGAGELFF	TRBV7-8	13	TRBJ2-2	NA	few
TGTGCCAGCGGAGAAGGGAGTTCTGAAGCTTTCTTT	CASGEGSSEAFF	TRBV28	12	TRBJ1-1	NA	NA
TGTGCCAGCTCACCCGGCAGGGATGCCGGGGAGCTGTTTTTT	CASSPGRDAGELFF	TRBV18	14	TRBJ2-2	NA	few
TGCGCCAGCAGCCAGTCGATACACCGTGGGGAGCTGTTTTTT	CASSQSIHRGELFF	TRBV4-1	14	TRBJ2-2	NA	NA
TGTGCCAGCAGTTACGCGGCTCTGAATCAAGAGACCCAGTACTTC	CASSYAALNQETQYF	TRBV6-5	15	TRBJ2-5	NA	NA
TGTGCCTGGAGTGTAAGGGGGAAGGACTATGGCTACACCTTC	CAWSVRGKDYGYTF	TRBV30	14	TRBJ1-2	NA	NA
TGTGCCAGCAGCGTAGATAAGAGAGACACAGATACGCAGTATTTT	CASSVDKRDTDTQYF	TRBV9	15	TRBJ2-3	NA	once
TGTGCCAGCACTGGGCTCAATCAGCCCCAGCATTTT	CASTGLNQPQHF	TRBV2	12	TRBJ1-5	NA	NA
TGTGCCAGCAGCCCCCGGGACAGGCCGAGGGGCGAGCAGTACTTC	CASSPRDRPRGEQYF	TRBV7-6	15	TRBJ2-7	TRBD1	NA
TGTGCCAGTAGTATCCCGGGGACGGGAGAAGAGACCCAGTACTTC	CASSIPGTGEETQYF	TRBV19	15	TRBJ2-5	NA	NA
TGTGCCAGCAGTGACCGAACAGGGGTGCTACGAGAGACCCAGTACTTC	CASSDRTGVLRETQYF	TRBV25-1	16	TRBJ2-5	TRBD1	NA
TGCGCCAGCAGGACACAGGGGAGGACTGAAGCTTTCTTT	CASRTQGRTEAFF	TRBV5-1	13	TRBJ1-1	TRBD1	NA
TGTGCCACCCCAGGAAGGCTAGCGGGGGTTAGGACCCAGTACTTC	CATPGRLAGVRTQYF	TRBV2	15	TRBJ2-5	TRBD2	NA
TGTGCCAGCAGTGAAGGGGACAGGGGGCCTTATCAGCCCCAGCATTTT	CASSEGDRGPYQPQHF	TRBV2	16	TRBJ1-5	TRBD1	NA
TGTGCCAGCTCACGACAGCAGGAAATACAAAGCACAGATACGCAGTATTTT	CASSRQQEIQSTDTQYF	TRBV18	17	TRBJ2-3	NA	NA